What follows are 17 T cell receptor beta chains derived from one specimen sequenced in a study of T-cell memory formation after mild COVID-19. Each CDR3 protein gets one entry after TCRdb re-called the 5' RACE reads with MiXCR. The sample includes about 360,000 distinct CDR3 sequences, about an eighth of them seen just once. Sequencing used PBMCs or a T cell subset sorted from them (not recorded which). The receptors stem from a man between 18 and 35 years old who had mild COVID-19 (a few samples of this study predate the infection). Cell type and time point are not known.

This clonotype has only a few counts. The rearrangement uses TRBV28 and TRBJ2-7; weak D call: TRBD2 (7 bases). The CDR3 covers 12 residues. The ends were cut back, 5 bases at V and 10 bases at J, with 15 bases in the middle. Per the germline V gene, CDR1 is MDHEN and CDR2 is SYDVKM. This CDR3 is CASSIPGGPQYV. CDR3 coding DNA: TGTGCCAGCAGTATTCCCGGGGGGCCTCAGTACGTC.

V usage is TRBV5-1 and J usage is TRBJ2-1; TRBD2 aligns across 12 bases. V trimming: 4 bases; J trimming: 8 bases; junction bases outside the gene matches: 10. Germline V lookup: CDR1 SGHRS, CDR2 YFSETQ. The CDR3 is made up of 16 amino acids. The CDR3 here is CASSRTPSGGADEQFF. The CDR3 nucleotides are TGCGCCAGCAGCCGCACCCCTAGCGGGGGGGCCGATGAGCAGTTCTTC.

The chain is built from TRBV20-1 and TRBJ2-3; no definite D call. The CDR3 contains 13 residues. Trimming pared 3 bases from V and 6 bases from J, leaving 13 bases between. Germline V gene lookup returns CDR1 DFQATT and CDR2 SNEGSKA (reference sequence). CDR3 sequence (DNA): TGCAGTGCTAGGCCCCCGGCGGTGGATACGCAGTATTTT. It is translated as CSARPPAVDTQYF.

There are a few counts of this clonotype. The chain has TRBV7-2 and TRBJ1-3; 8 bases are shared with TRBD1. The CDR3 loop spans 12 amino acids. V was clipped by 5 bases and J by 16 bases; unmatched bases: 10. CDR1 and CDR2 from the germline V gene are SGHTA and FQGNSA. This CDR3 is CASSPSRDRIYF. The CDR3 bases are TGTGCCAGCAGCCCATCCCGGGACAGGATCTATTTT.

This clonotype was seen many times. The genes are TRBV5-1 and TRBJ2-3, with D possibly being TRBD1 (6 bases). V was trimmed by 5 bases and J by 1 base, leaving 8 bases between them. Germline V gives CDR1 SGHRS, CDR2 YFSETQ. This CDR3 is built from 13 residues. CDR3 residues: CASSRTGTDTQYF. Written as DNA, the CDR3 is TGCGCCAGCAGTCGGACAGGCACAGATACGCAGTATTTT.

This clonotype was detected a few times. This sequence joins TRBV3-1 and TRBJ1-2; D call uncertain. The CDR3 consists of 12 residues. CDR1 is LGHDT, CDR2 YNNKEL, per germline (reference sequence). Trimming pared 8 bases from V and 7 bases from J, leaving 14 bases between. The CDR3 protein is CASLGPGRGYTF. CDR3 sequence (DNA): TGTGCCAGCTTAGGGCCAGGTCGTGGCTACACCTTC.

The chain recombines TRBV7-3 with TRBJ2-1; 10 positions agree with TRBD2. CDR1 SGHTA and CDR2 FQGTGA come from the germline V gene. Unmatched junction bases numbered 3, after V lost 2 bases and J lost 5 bases. This CDR3 has 15 residues. CDR3 protein: CASSLWGLAHNEQFF. The CDR3 nucleotides are TGTGCCAGCAGCTTATGGGGACTAGCGCACAATGAGCAGTTCTTC.

This clonotype turned up a few times. The chain carries TRBV6-5 and TRBJ2-5; the D gene is possibly TRBD1 (5 bases). In germline, CDR1 is MNHEY, CDR2 SVGAGI. The CDR3 loop spans 13 amino acids. V gave up 5 bases and J gave up 4 bases, with 11 bases separating them. The CDR3 loop reads CASSTRQRETQYF. CDR3 nucleotides: TGTGCCAGCAGTACCCGACAGAGAGAGACCCAGTACTTC.

The CDR3 coding sequence is TGTGCCAGCAGTTACCTAGGGCAGAACACTGAAGCTTTCTTT. Translating gives CASSYLGQNTEAFF. This chain connects TRBV6-5 to TRBJ1-1; D ambiguous. V dropped 2 bases and J dropped 1 base, with 8 bases sitting between them. Per germline, CDR1 MNHEY and CDR2 SVGAGI. The CDR3 runs 14 residues.

This clonotype showed up just a few times. The rearrangement links TRBV5-1 to TRBJ1-1, with 7 bases matching TRBD1. J gave up 3 bases and V 2 bases, and 4 bases lay outside the gene matches. CDR3 size: 14 residues. Looked up from germline, CDR1 is SGHRS and CDR2 is YFSETQ. The CDR3 protein is CASSLQGSDTEAFF. In DNA, the CDR3 is TGCGCCAGCAGCTTACAGGGGTCGGACACTGAAGCTTTCTTT.

By proportion, this clonotype is medium-sized. This chain uses TRBV24-1 with TRBJ2-2; no clear D. The CDR3 runs to 15 residues. Trimming removed 3 bases from V and 6 bases from J, with 13 bases in between. Germline V CDR1 and CDR2: KGHDR, SFDVKD. Here the CDR3 reads CATSDESRTSGELFF. CDR3 nucleotide sequence: TGTGCCACCAGTGATGAGAGTAGGACCTCCGGGGAGCTGTTTTTT.

J is TRBJ2-4 and V is TRBV5-5; D is tentatively TRBD1 or TRBD2 (5 bases each). The ends were cut back, 4 bases at V and 7 bases at J, with 15 bases in the middle. The germline gives CDR1 SGHKS, CDR2 YYEKEE (reference sequence). The CDR3 has 14 residues. Here the CDR3 DNA reads TGTGCCAGCAGCGCCGGGCTAGAGGGGAACATTCAGTACTTC. It translates to CASSAGLEGNIQYF.

The chain has TRBV30 and TRBJ2-1, with D tentatively TRBD2 (7 bases). Germline CDR1 is GTSNPN and CDR2 is SVGIG (reference sequence). The length of the CDR3 is 14 residues. V was cut by 5 bases and J by 4 bases, with 15 bases left in between. The CDR3 DNA follows: TGTGCCTGGGAGAGGGGGGGGCCTTACAATGAGCAGTTCTTC. This sequence encodes CAWERGGPYNEQFF.

The rearrangement joins TRBV30 to TRBJ2-2, with a possible D match to TRBD2 (5 bases). Trimming took 1 base from V and 8 from J, leaving 8 bases between them. The CDR3 extends over 12 amino acids. Per the germline V gene, CDR1 is GTSNPN and CDR2 is SVGIG (reference sequence). This CDR3 is CAWSETGGELFF. CDR3 nucleotide sequence: TGTGCCTGGAGTGAGACGGGGGGGGAGCTGTTTTTT.

V gene TRBV12-3 or TRBV12-4 combines with J gene TRBJ1-2; D not certain. This CDR3 comprises 14 residues. Trimming stripped 2 bases from V and 2 bases from J, with 9 bases between. CDR3 region: CASSLLGRNYGYTF. Written as DNA, the CDR3 is TGTGCCAGCAGTTTATTGGGGAGGAACTATGGCTACACCTTC.

The V and J genes are TRBV5-1 and TRBJ2-7; a weak D match, TRBD1 (6 bases). With 4 bases removed from V and 3 bases from J, the gap between germline ends came to 14 bases. The CDR3 totals 14 residues. In germline, CDR1 is SGHRS, CDR2 YFSETQ. The CDR3, as DNA: TGCGCCAGCAGCACGGGACATTCGGGCTACGAGCAGTACTTC. Protein sequence: CASSTGHSGYEQYF.

This clonotype appeared many times. The V and J genes are TRBV5-1 and TRBJ2-3, with TRBD2 matching over 11 bases. CDR3 length: 16 residues. CDR1 and CDR2 from the germline V gene are SGHRS and YFSETQ. The V gene end was trimmed by 4 bases and the J gene end by 2 bases; junction bases not matched to a gene: 6. The CDR3 region is CASSGGTSGFTDTQYF. CDR3 DNA sequence: TGCGCCAGCAGCGGAGGGACTAGCGGATTCACAGATACGCAGTATTTT.